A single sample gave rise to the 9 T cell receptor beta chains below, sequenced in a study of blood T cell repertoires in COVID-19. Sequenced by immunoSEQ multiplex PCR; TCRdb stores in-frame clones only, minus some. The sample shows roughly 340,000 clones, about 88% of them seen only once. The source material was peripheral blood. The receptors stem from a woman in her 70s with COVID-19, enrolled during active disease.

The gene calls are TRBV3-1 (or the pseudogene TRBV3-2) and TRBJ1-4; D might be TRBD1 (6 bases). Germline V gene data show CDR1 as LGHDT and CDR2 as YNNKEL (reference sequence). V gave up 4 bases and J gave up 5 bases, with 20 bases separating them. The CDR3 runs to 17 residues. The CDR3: CASSPPLPGHINEKLFF. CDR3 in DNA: TGTGCCAGCAGCCCGCCCCTCCCGGGACATATAAATGAAAAACTGTTTTTT.

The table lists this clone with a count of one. In DNA form, the CDR3 reads TGTGCCAGCACTATCAGCGGGGGGGCTGGGGAGACCCAGTACTTC. It yields the protein CASTISGGAGETQYF. This chain connects TRBV6-6 to TRBJ2-5; 10 bases align to TRBD2. Per germline, CDR1 MNHNY and CDR2 SVGAGI (reference sequence). The CDR3 covers 15 residues. V trimming: 7 bases; J trimming: 5 bases; junction bases outside the gene matches: 10.

The CDR3 DNA is TGCAGTGCTACCCCGGGGAATGGCTACACCTTC. This translates into CSATPGNGYTF. The rearrangement joins TRBV20-1 to TRBJ1-2, with D uncertain. Germline V CDR1 and CDR2: DFQATT, SNEGSKA (reference sequence). V lost 4 bases and J 6 bases, leaving 9 bases between the germline ends. CDR3 length: 11 amino acids.

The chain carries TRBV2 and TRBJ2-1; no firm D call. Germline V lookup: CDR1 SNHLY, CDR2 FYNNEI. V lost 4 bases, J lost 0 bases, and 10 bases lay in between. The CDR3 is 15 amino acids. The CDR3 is CASSATLSSYNEQFF. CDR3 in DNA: TGTGCCAGCAGTGCGACACTCAGCTCCTACAATGAGCAGTTCTTC.

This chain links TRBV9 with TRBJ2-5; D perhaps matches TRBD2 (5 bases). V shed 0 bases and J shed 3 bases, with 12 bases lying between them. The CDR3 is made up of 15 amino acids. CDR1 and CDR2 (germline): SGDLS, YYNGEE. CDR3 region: CASSVGRRVEETQYF. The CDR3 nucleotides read TGTGCCAGCAGCGTAGGCCGGCGGGTGGAAGAGACCCAGTACTTC.

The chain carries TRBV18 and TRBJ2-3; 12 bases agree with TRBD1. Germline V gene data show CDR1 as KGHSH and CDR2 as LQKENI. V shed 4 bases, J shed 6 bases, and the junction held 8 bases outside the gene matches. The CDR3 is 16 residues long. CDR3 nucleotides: TGTGCCAGCTCACTCCGGGACAGGGGGCATGTGGATACGCAGTATTTT. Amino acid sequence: CASSLRDRGHVDTQYF.

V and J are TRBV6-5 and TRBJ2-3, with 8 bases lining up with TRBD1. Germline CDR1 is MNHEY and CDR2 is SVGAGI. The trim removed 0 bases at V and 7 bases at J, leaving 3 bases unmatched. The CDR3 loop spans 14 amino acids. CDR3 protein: CASSYSDRAHTQYF. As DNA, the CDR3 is TGTGCCAGCAGTTACTCGGACAGGGCCCATACGCAGTATTTT.

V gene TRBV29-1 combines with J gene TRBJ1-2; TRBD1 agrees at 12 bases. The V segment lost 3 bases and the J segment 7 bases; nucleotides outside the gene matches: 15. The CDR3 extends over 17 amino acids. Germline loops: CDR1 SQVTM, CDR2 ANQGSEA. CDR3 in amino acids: CSVDTSGTGGLLGGYTF. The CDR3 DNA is TGCAGCGTTGACACCTCCGGGACAGGGGGCCTCCTGGGTGGCTACACCTTC.

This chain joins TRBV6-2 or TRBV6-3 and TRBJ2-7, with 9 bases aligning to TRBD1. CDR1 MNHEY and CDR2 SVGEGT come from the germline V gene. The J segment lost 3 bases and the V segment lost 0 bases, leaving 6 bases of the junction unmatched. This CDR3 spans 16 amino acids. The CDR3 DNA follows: TGTGCCAGCAGTTACTCTAGGCCGGGACAGGGCTACGAGCAGTACTTC. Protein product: CASSYSRPGQGYEQYF.